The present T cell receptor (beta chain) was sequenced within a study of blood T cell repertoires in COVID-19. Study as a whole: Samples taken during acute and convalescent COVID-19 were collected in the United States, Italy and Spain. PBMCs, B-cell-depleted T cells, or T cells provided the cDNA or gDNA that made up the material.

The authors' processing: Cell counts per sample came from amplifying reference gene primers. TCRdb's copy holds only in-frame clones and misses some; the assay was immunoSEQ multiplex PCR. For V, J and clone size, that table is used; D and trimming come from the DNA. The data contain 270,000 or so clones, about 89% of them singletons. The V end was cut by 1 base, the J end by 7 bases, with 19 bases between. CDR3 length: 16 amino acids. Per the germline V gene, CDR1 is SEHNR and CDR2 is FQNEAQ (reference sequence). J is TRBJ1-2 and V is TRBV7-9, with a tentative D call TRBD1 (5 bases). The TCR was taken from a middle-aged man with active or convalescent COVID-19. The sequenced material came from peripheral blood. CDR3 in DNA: TGTGCCAGCAGCTTAGGTCAGGGATGGGGTCTCTCTGGCTACACCTTC. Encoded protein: CASSLGQGWGLSGYTF.